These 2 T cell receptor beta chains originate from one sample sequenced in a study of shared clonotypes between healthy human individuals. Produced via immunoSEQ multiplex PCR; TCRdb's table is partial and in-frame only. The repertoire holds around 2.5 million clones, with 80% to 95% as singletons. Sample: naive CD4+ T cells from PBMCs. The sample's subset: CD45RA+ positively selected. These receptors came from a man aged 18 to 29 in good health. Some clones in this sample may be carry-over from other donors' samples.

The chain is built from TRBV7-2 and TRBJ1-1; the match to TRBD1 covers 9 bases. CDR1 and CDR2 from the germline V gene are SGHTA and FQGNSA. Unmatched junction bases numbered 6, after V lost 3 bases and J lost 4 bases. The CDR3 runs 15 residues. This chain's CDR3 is CASSFTGGLGTEAFF. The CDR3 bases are TGTGCCAGCAGCTTCACAGGGGGCTTGGGCACTGAAGCTTTCTTT. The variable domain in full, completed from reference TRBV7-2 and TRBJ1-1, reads GAGVSQSPSNKVTEKGKDVELRCDPISGHTALYWYRQSLGQGLEFLIYFQGNSAPDKSGLPSDRFSAERTGGSVSTLTIQRTQQEDSAVYLCASSFTGGLGTEAFFGQGTRLTVV.

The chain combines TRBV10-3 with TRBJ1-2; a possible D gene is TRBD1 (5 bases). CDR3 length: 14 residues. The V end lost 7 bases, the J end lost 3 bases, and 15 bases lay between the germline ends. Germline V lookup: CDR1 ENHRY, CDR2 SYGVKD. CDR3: CAITRGGVDYGYTF. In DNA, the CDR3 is TGTGCCATCACCCGGGGGGGGGTCGACTATGGCTACACCTTC.